This TCR beta chain emerged from a study of blood T cells in healthy people across ages (dated by TCRdb to between 2014 and 2017). Study-wide context: In model experiments, template switching captured roughly one uniquely barcoded TCR beta cDNA molecule for every two T cells. Age-related changes in TCR beta repertoire diversity were measured in the study by deep sequencing normalized with unique cDNA molecular identifiers. Donors were grouped into four age groups: young (average 16 years), middle-aged (about 40), aged (62) and long-lived (approximately 81). Two additional independent replicas of 1 million unique cDNA reads from the same blood draw were analyzed for two donors (one aged 18 to 30 and one aged 80 or older). The paper as a whole reports these results and caveats: Compared with the aged group, the long-lived group had more naive CD4+ T cells, fewer expanded clones and increased TCR diversity, a pattern suggesting age selection. Estimates of total diversity from one million sequenced T cells were regarded as lower bounds and underestimates. Because profiling used bulk unsorted PBMCs, naive and antigen-experienced compartments could not be compared conclusively. As age increased, observed TCR beta diversity per million T cells dropped in a roughly linear way, and a significant reduction was already evident by age 40. Because donor CMV infection status was unknown, age-related changes in expanded clonotypes were potentially confounded. There was a strong correlation between observed TCR beta diversity and the percentage of naive T cells measured by flow cytometry.

Donors were a few dozen systemically healthy Caucasian individuals from Russia aged roughly 6 to 100 years. About 10 milliliters of peripheral blood were collected from each donor into EDTA-treated Vacutainer tubes. Ficoll-Paque density-gradient centrifugation was used to isolate PBMCs, with at least 7 million per sample. Trizol reagent was used to extract total RNA from PBMCs, with at least 6 micrograms per sample. For every donor, flow cytometry on a PBMC aliquot measured the percentage of naive CD45RAhigh/CD27high T cells. Note on this clonotype: It lacks a known antigen. No much larger clone exists at a distance of one base, and base qualities are not known.

The CDR3 sequence holds 15 residues, the cysteine and phenylalanine included. The retained sequence is limited to the CDR3, 45 bases, with the frame set at the first base. As encoded in the germline V gene, CDR1 is SGHDT while CDR2 is YYEEEE. The method behind the library was 5' RACE. TCRdb lists the instrument as Illumina HiSeq 2500. A second PCR of roughly 7 to 11 cycles was performed with a sample-barcoded 5' primer and a J-beta primer mix. Each TCR beta cDNA molecule received a unique molecular identifier from a template-switch 5' adaptor carrying 12 random nucleotides. Each sample yielded at least 2.5 million CDR3-containing paired-end reads. All of the RNA was converted into first-strand cDNA using the Mint cDNA synthesis kit, with a TRBC-specific oligonucleotide serving as the primer. Following uracil-DNA glycosylase treatment, a first 18-cycle PCR with universal primers M1SS and BC2_uni_R was performed on all cDNA. Under the source paper's analysis protocol: Normalization of each sample was performed by random selection of 1 million high-quality reads, each carrying a distinct molecular identifier. Instead of being binned into consensus sequences, reads that shared molecular identifiers were thrown out. MiTCR, with a Q25 quality threshold and the strictest error-elimination algorithm, was used for CDR3 identification, clonotype clustering and error correction. A nonparametric unseen species model with Euler transformation was used to estimate lower-bound total TCR beta diversity. The public reads were quality trimmed at Q25 with fastp and then assembled into clones with MiXCR by TCRdb, keeping productive beta chains. Every distinct CDR3 protein forms one entry, paired with its most common genes and DNA. The V and J calls reflect TCRdb's pipeline rather than the authors' work. This sample comprises 800,000 to 950,000 distinct CDR3 sequences, about 29% of them detected only once. Around 9.6% of the sample is held by the ten biggest clonotypes.

This sample was also put to use in a study of T cells of mothers and their children. As the second study states: Nine systemically healthy Caucasian individuals served as donors, namely three mothers together with their six children. cDNA synthesis consumed the entire amount of extracted RNA, loaded at about 1.6 ug RNA in each 15 ul reaction. In the second PCR, the M1S primer added sample barcodes and 2-4 random nucleotides. Over 9.5 million TCR beta CDR3 reads came from each mother, compared with some 3 million reads from each child. TCR recombination output is similarly shaped by thymic selection in related and unrelated pairs, with a minor effect exerted by inherited differences. Normalized repertoire overlap in related mother-child pairs was always slightly higher than in unrelated mother-child pairs, but the difference was never significant. With a sensitivity of 90 to 100 clones per million clonotypes, no persistent microchimeric T cell clones were detected. To look for features that set related mother-child pairs apart from unrelated individuals, the researchers ran deep NGS to compare the TCR beta repertoires of mothers and children. The mean age was roughly 44 +/- 4 years for the mothers and about 10 +/- 4 years for the children. After adapters were ligated using NEBNext reagents, the libraries underwent 100+100 nt paired-end sequencing on an Illumina HiSeq 2000. To avoid cross-contamination, the mother libraries and the child libraries were prepared a month apart and sequenced in separate runs. Each donor had between roughly 450,000 and 2,300,000 distinct TCR beta clonotypes identified. Naive TCR beta clonotypes were estimated from low-frequency clonotypes matched to each donor's FACS-determined naive share, without sorting.

The chain is made from TRBV5-6 and TRBJ2-4; the D gene is unclear. The DNA end is more similar to TRBJ2-5, so the J call may be wrong. Sequencing used blood. This TCR was recovered from a woman in her forties in good health. The CDR3 reads as follows: CASIELLRDQETQYF. The DNA reads as follows: TGTGCCAGTATCGAGCTTTTACGGGACCAAGAGACCCAGTACTTC.